A selection of T cell receptor beta chains follows, all from one sample in a study of patients and donors after allogeneic stem cell transplantation. TCRdb reanalysed the RT-PCR reads using MiXCR and keeps one entry per CDR3 protein. Of about 960,000 distinct CDR3 sequences listed, 15% to 20% are singletons. Sequencing used blood, either unsorted or a sorted T cell fraction (not recorded which). The receptors were gathered from a human donor who was either an allogeneic HSCT recipient or a stem cell or donor lymphocyte infusion donor (not recorded which). It is not recorded whose cells these are; they may come from a transplant donor. The CDR3 runs from the conserved cysteine through the conserved F or W. A D gene is named only where the DNA matches it firmly. Clone sizes are given selectively: once, few, many, or a class where the clone is expanded.

D gene: NA; clone size: NA; V gene: TRBV2; CDR3 length: 13; J gene: TRBJ1-2; CDR3 DNA: TGTGCCAGCAGTGATAGGTCCGCCTATGGCTACACCTTC; CDR3 protein: CASSDRSAYGYTF
D gene: TRBD2; clone size: NA; V gene: TRBV5-1; CDR3 length: 14; J gene: TRBJ2-3; CDR3 DNA: TGCGCCAGCAGTGAGCGGGGGGGCCCAGATACGCAGTATTTT; CDR3 protein: CASSERGGPDTQYF
D gene: NA; clone size: few; V gene: TRBV4-3; CDR3 length: 12; J gene: TRBJ1-2; CDR3 DNA: TGCGCCAGCAGCCAAGATGGACAGGGCTACACCTTC; CDR3 protein: CASSQDGQGYTF
D gene: NA; clone size: NA; V gene: TRBV7-2; CDR3 length: 17; J gene: TRBJ2-7; CDR3 DNA: TGTGCCAGCAGCTTTGCCCCCACCGGGGCGGGGTACTACGAGCAGTACTTC; CDR3 protein: CASSFAPTGAGYYEQYF
D gene: NA; clone size: few; V gene: TRBV28; CDR3 length: 13; J gene: TRBJ2-7; CDR3 DNA: TGTGCCAGCAGTTTATTGACCCCCTACGAGCAGTACTTC; CDR3 protein: CASSLLTPYEQYF
D gene: TRBD1; clone size: many; V gene: TRBV7-2; CDR3 length: 13; J gene: TRBJ1-5; CDR3 DNA: TGTGCCAGCAGCTTCAGGGGGCTTCAGCCCCAGCATTTT; CDR3 protein: CASSFRGLQPQHF
D gene: NA; clone size: few; V gene: TRBV15; CDR3 length: 14; J gene: TRBJ2-3; CDR3 DNA: TGTGCCACCAGCAGGACAGGTGGTTCAGATACGCAGTATTTT; CDR3 protein: CATSRTGGSDTQYF
D gene: NA; clone size: NA; V gene: TRBV7-2; CDR3 length: 14; J gene: TRBJ2-1; CDR3 DNA: TGTGCCAGCAGCTCCTTACGGTGGAACAATGAGCAGTTCTTC; CDR3 protein: CASSSLRWNNEQFF
D gene: NA; clone size: many; V gene: TRBV29-1; CDR3 length: 13; J gene: TRBJ1-2; CDR3 DNA: TGCAGCGTTCAAGGGGGAAGTAGCTATGGCTACACCTTC; CDR3 protein: CSVQGGSSYGYTF
D gene: NA; clone size: NA; V gene: TRBV4-1; CDR3 length: 16; J gene: TRBJ2-5; CDR3 DNA: TGCGCCAGCAGCCAAACCTCGGGGGGCCCCCAAGAGACCCAGTACTTC; CDR3 protein: CASSQTSGGPQETQYF
D gene: NA; clone size: few; V gene: TRBV6-4; CDR3 length: 15; J gene: TRBJ1-4; CDR3 DNA: TGTGCCAGCAGTGACTCGAGACCGGGGACAGAAAAACTGTTTTTT; CDR3 protein: CASSDSRPGTEKLFF
D gene: NA; clone size: NA; V gene: TRBV20-1; CDR3 length: 14; J gene: TRBJ2-1; CDR3 DNA: TGCAGTGCTAGAGTCGGCCCCTCCTACAATGAGCAGTTCTTC; CDR3 protein: CSARVGPSYNEQFF
D gene: TRBD2; clone size: once; V gene: TRBV29-1; CDR3 length: 15; J gene: TRBJ2-1; CDR3 DNA: TGCAGCGTTGTGGCCATGACTAGCGGGAGTGTTGAGCAGTTCTTC; CDR3 protein: CSVVAMTSGSVEQFF
D gene: NA; clone size: NA; V gene: TRBV7-9; CDR3 length: 13; J gene: TRBJ2-1; CDR3 DNA: TGTGCCAGCAGCGACACTGAAAACAATGAGCAGTTCTTC; CDR3 protein: CASSDTENNEQFF
D gene: TRBD1; clone size: NA; V gene: TRBV27; CDR3 length: 13; J gene: TRBJ1-1; CDR3 DNA: TGTGCCAGCCATGACAGGGTGCGGACTGAAGCTTTCTTT; CDR3 protein: CASHDRVRTEAFF
D gene: NA; clone size: NA; V gene: TRBV12-3/TRBV12-4; CDR3 length: 15; J gene: TRBJ2-7; CDR3 DNA: TGTGCCAGCAGTCGACCGGGACTCGGCTCCTACGAGCAGTACTTC; CDR3 protein: CASSRPGLGSYEQYF
D gene: TRBD1; clone size: NA; V gene: TRBV20-1; CDR3 length: 14; J gene: TRBJ1-3; CDR3 DNA: TGCAGTGCTGACAGGGGCACCTCTGGAAACACCATATATTTT; CDR3 protein: CSADRGTSGNTIYF
D gene: NA; clone size: NA; V gene: TRBV5-1; CDR3 length: 14; J gene: TRBJ2-7; CDR3 DNA: TGCGCCAGCAGGGTCGGGACATACTCCTACGAGCAGTACTTC; CDR3 protein: CASRVGTYSYEQYF
D gene: TRBD2; clone size: few; V gene: TRBV11-1; CDR3 length: 19; J gene: TRBJ2-7; CDR3 DNA: TGTGCCAGCAGCCGTGGGACTAGCGGGAGACTCGCTCTATCCTACGAGCAGTACTTC; CDR3 protein: CASSRGTSGRLALSYEQYF
D gene: NA; clone size: NA; V gene: TRBV2; CDR3 length: 15; J gene: TRBJ2-3; CDR3 DNA: TGTGCCAGCAGTGAACGCGGCCGCCGCACAGATACGCAGTATTTT; CDR3 protein: CASSERGRRTDTQYF
D gene: NA; clone size: NA; V gene: TRBV27; CDR3 length: 14; J gene: TRBJ2-1; CDR3 DNA: TGTGCCAGCAGTTCCCTCACTGGGATCAATGAGCAGTTCTTC; CDR3 protein: CASSSLTGINEQFF
D gene: TRBD1; clone size: NA; V gene: TRBV7-7; CDR3 length: 16; J gene: TRBJ2-1; CDR3 DNA: TGTGCCAGCAGCTTAGTAGAGGGGGCCTCCTACAATGAGCAGTTCTTC; CDR3 protein: CASSLVEGASYNEQFF
D gene: NA; clone size: NA; V gene: TRBV5-1; CDR3 length: 15; J gene: TRBJ1-3; CDR3 DNA: TGCGCCAGCAGCTTGAAACGGGACGGACGAAACACCATATATTTT; CDR3 protein: CASSLKRDGRNTIYF
D gene: NA; clone size: NA; V gene: TRBV3-1; CDR3 length: 15; J gene: TRBJ2-1; CDR3 DNA: TGTGCCAGCAGCCTTAGGAGGGCCCTCTACAATGAGCAGTTCTTC; CDR3 protein: CASSLRRALYNEQFF
D gene: NA; clone size: NA; V gene: TRBV18; CDR3 length: 12; J gene: TRBJ2-7; CDR3 DNA: TGTGCCAGCTCACGGTACGGAGACGAGCAGTACTTC; CDR3 protein: CASSRYGDEQYF
D gene: NA; clone size: many; V gene: TRBV5-1; CDR3 length: 12; J gene: TRBJ2-7; CDR3 DNA: TGCGCCAGCAGCCAGGTTGGCCACGAGCAGTACTTC; CDR3 protein: CASSQVGHEQYF
D gene: NA; clone size: few; V gene: TRBV28; CDR3 length: 15; J gene: TRBJ2-6; CDR3 DNA: TGTGCCAGCAGCCCCCAGGTATATGGGGCCAACGTCCTGACTTTC; CDR3 protein: CASSPQVYGANVLTF
D gene: NA; clone size: many; V gene: TRBV27; CDR3 length: 12; J gene: TRBJ2-1; CDR3 DNA: TGTGCCAGCAGCTCTCTTTACAATGAGCAGTTCTTC; CDR3 protein: CASSSLYNEQFF
D gene: NA; clone size: few; V gene: TRBV12-3/TRBV12-4; CDR3 length: 15; J gene: TRBJ2-1; CDR3 DNA: TGTGCCAGCAGTCCGAGGATGAGCTCCTACAATGAGCAGTTCTTC; CDR3 protein: CASSPRMSSYNEQFF
D gene: NA; clone size: NA; V gene: TRBV14; CDR3 length: 15; J gene: TRBJ1-1; CDR3 DNA: TGTGCCAGCAGGCTGCCATCAGAGTTGAACACTGAAGCTTTCTTT; CDR3 protein: CASRLPSELNTEAFF
D gene: NA; clone size: few; V gene: TRBV7-9; CDR3 length: 13; J gene: TRBJ2-7; CDR3 DNA: TGTGCCAGCAGCTCCCTGACACTGTCTGAGCAGTACTTC; CDR3 protein: CASSSLTLSEQYF
D gene: NA; clone size: NA; V gene: TRBV5-1; CDR3 length: 13; J gene: TRBJ1-1; CDR3 DNA: TGCGCCAGCAGCTTGGAGTCTGGCGCCGGGGCTTTCTTT; CDR3 protein: CASSLESGAGAFF
D gene: TRBD1; clone size: NA; V gene: TRBV6-5; CDR3 length: 15; J gene: TRBJ2-7; CDR3 DNA: TGTGCCAGCAGTTACGACAGGGGGCGAGGGCACGAGCAGTACTTC; CDR3 protein: CASSYDRGRGHEQYF
D gene: NA; clone size: many; V gene: TRBV12-3/TRBV12-4; CDR3 length: 14; J gene: TRBJ1-1; CDR3 DNA: TGTGCCAGCAGTCCCGACCCCCTCAAGGCTGAAGCTTTCTTT; CDR3 protein: CASSPDPLKAEAFF
D gene: NA; clone size: NA; V gene: TRBV5-1; CDR3 length: 15; J gene: TRBJ2-1; CDR3 DNA: TGCGCCAGCAGCTTGGCGCCGCGGGATCGGAATGAGCAGTTCTTC; CDR3 protein: CASSLAPRDRNEQFF
D gene: TRBD1; clone size: NA; V gene: TRBV5-1; CDR3 length: 13; J gene: TRBJ2-5; CDR3 DNA: TGCGCCAGCAGCATGACAGGGCGAGAGACCCAGTACTTC; CDR3 protein: CASSMTGRETQYF
D gene: NA; clone size: NA; V gene: TRBV5-1; CDR3 length: 15; J gene: TRBJ2-6; CDR3 DNA: TGCGCCAGCAGCCCCCAGCGCTCTGGGGCCAACGTCCTGACTTTC; CDR3 protein: CASSPQRSGANVLTF
D gene: NA; clone size: NA; V gene: TRBV7-2; CDR3 length: 13; J gene: TRBJ1-6; CDR3 DNA: TGTGCCAGCAGCACGCGGACCCCTTCACCCCTCCACTTT; CDR3 protein: CASSTRTPSPLHF
D gene: TRBD2; clone size: NA; V gene: TRBV5-1; CDR3 length: 14; J gene: TRBJ2-1; CDR3 DNA: TGCGCCAGCAGCTTTCGCGCGGGAGGAGTTGAGCAGTTCTTC; CDR3 protein: CASSFRAGGVEQFF
D gene: TRBD1; clone size: NA; V gene: TRBV9; CDR3 length: 18; J gene: TRBJ2-2; CDR3 DNA: TGTGCCAGCAGCGCCCACATAGGGGGACAGGGGAACACCGGGGAGCTGTTTTTT; CDR3 protein: CASSAHIGGQGNTGELFF
D gene: NA; clone size: few; V gene: TRBV11-2; CDR3 length: 15; J gene: TRBJ2-1; CDR3 DNA: TGTGCCAGCAGCTTAGTGGGCCACCCCTACAATGAGCAGTTCTTC; CDR3 protein: CASSLVGHPYNEQFF
D gene: NA; clone size: many; V gene: TRBV29-1; CDR3 length: 14; J gene: TRBJ1-1; CDR3 DNA: TGCAGCGCCCGCCCGCAGGCTATGAACACTGAAGCTTTCTTT; CDR3 protein: CSARPQAMNTEAFF
D gene: TRBD1; clone size: NA; V gene: TRBV5-8; CDR3 length: 16; J gene: TRBJ2-2; CDR3 DNA: TGTGCCAGCAGCTTGGAGATAGGGGGCTTCACCGGGGAGCTGTTTTTT; CDR3 protein: CASSLEIGGFTGELFF
D gene: NA; clone size: few; V gene: TRBV6-5; CDR3 length: 15; J gene: TRBJ1-2; CDR3 DNA: TGTGCCAGCAGTTACGAGATCCTTGGGAACTATGGCTACACCTTC; CDR3 protein: CASSYEILGNYGYTF
D gene: NA; clone size: few; V gene: TRBV6-6; CDR3 length: 13; J gene: TRBJ2-1; CDR3 DNA: TGTGCCAGCACAGAGTGGACTCTGAATGAGCAGTTCTTC; CDR3 protein: CASTEWTLNEQFF
D gene: TRBD2; clone size: NA; V gene: TRBV7-3; CDR3 length: 13; J gene: TRBJ2-1; CDR3 DNA: TGTGCCAGCAGCTTCACTAGCGGGGGGGCTACGTTCTTC; CDR3 protein: CASSFTSGGATFF
D gene: NA; clone size: NA; V gene: TRBV11-3; CDR3 length: 15; J gene: TRBJ2-3; CDR3 DNA: TGTGCCAGCAGCCGTCAGCCCGGGGGTACAGATACGCAGTATTTT; CDR3 protein: CASSRQPGGTDTQYF
D gene: TRBD2; clone size: few; V gene: TRBV5-6; CDR3 length: 16; J gene: TRBJ2-7; CDR3 DNA: TGTGCCAGCAGCTGGGGACTAGCGGGGACAACCTACGAGCAGTACTTC; CDR3 protein: CASSWGLAGTTYEQYF
D gene: TRBD2; clone size: few; V gene: TRBV5-1; CDR3 length: 13; J gene: TRBJ2-5; CDR3 DNA: TGCGCCAGCGCTCGGGGGGGGCAAGAGACCCAGTACTTC; CDR3 protein: CASARGGQETQYF
D gene: TRBD2; clone size: few; V gene: TRBV6-1; CDR3 length: 16; J gene: TRBJ2-7; CDR3 DNA: TGTGCCAGCAGTCCGGCCCGGACTAGCCAGCTCTACGAGCAGTACTTC; CDR3 protein: CASSPARTSQLYEQYF